The rows below give T cell receptor beta chains drawn from one sample of a study of cytomegalovirus exposure and HLA in healthy donors. The table came from immunoSEQ multiplex PCR; TCRdb's copy has only in-frame clones and leaves some out. The sample yields around 150,000 clones, about 72% seen once. Sequenced input: PBMCs. These receptors came from a man aged 60 to 75 in good health and CMV-seronegative. Each CDR3 is given with its conserved first and last residue. The order of the fields is D gene, V gene, clone size, J gene, CDR3 protein, CDR3 DNA. D genes are given only for firm matches. Clone size is not always given. Where it is, it says once, few, many or a class for expanded clones.

d_call: .; v_call: TRBV7-8; clone_size: .; j_call: TRBJ1-6; cdr3_aa: CASSPTVLSYNSPLHF; cdr3_nt: TGTGCCAGCAGCCCGACAGTCCTCTCCTATAATTCACCCCTCCACTTT
d_call: .; v_call: TRBV5-1; clone_size: .; j_call: TRBJ2-7; cdr3_aa: CASSGVGGGTSYEQYF; cdr3_nt: TGCGCCAGCAGCGGGGTAGGGGGGGGGACTTCCTACGAGCAGTACTTC
d_call: TRBD2; v_call: TRBV14; clone_size: .; j_call: TRBJ2-7; cdr3_aa: CASSQEVAGFSYEQYF; cdr3_nt: TGTGCCAGCAGCCAAGAAGTAGCGGGGTTCTCCTACGAGCAGTACTTC
d_call: TRBD2; v_call: TRBV4-1; clone_size: few; j_call: TRBJ2-3; cdr3_aa: CASSQSGLAPNTQYF; cdr3_nt: TGCGCCAGCAGCCAAAGCGGACTAGCGCCAAATACGCAGTATTTT
d_call: .; v_call: TRBV7-2; clone_size: few; j_call: TRBJ2-5; cdr3_aa: CASSPEYLQETQYF; cdr3_nt: TGTGCCAGCAGCCCCGAGTACCTACAAGAGACCCAGTACTTC
d_call: .; v_call: TRBV19; clone_size: .; j_call: TRBJ1-4; cdr3_aa: CASSIAGLEEKLFF; cdr3_nt: TGTGCCAGTAGTATAGCAGGGCTTGAGGAAAAACTGTTTTTT
d_call: .; v_call: TRBV7-8; clone_size: .; j_call: TRBJ2-3; cdr3_aa: CASSLGRWGRNHTDTQYF; cdr3_nt: TGTGCCAGCAGCTTAGGGAGATGGGGCCGGAATCACACAGATACGCAGTATTTT
d_call: TRBD1; v_call: TRBV4-1; clone_size: .; j_call: TRBJ2-1; cdr3_aa: CASSLGQGSYNEQFF; cdr3_nt: TGCGCCAGCAGCCTGGGACAGGGTTCCTACAATGAGCAGTTCTTC
d_call: TRBD1; v_call: TRBV6-1; clone_size: once; j_call: TRBJ1-2; cdr3_aa: CAGNRGRGYGYTF; cdr3_nt: TGTGCCGGCAACAGGGGGAGAGGCTATGGCTACACCTTC
d_call: TRBD1; v_call: TRBV7-2; clone_size: few; j_call: TRBJ1-1; cdr3_aa: CASSLAGQENTEAFF; cdr3_nt: TGTGCCAGCAGCTTAGCGGGACAGGAAAACACTGAAGCTTTCTTT
d_call: TRBD1; v_call: TRBV4-3; clone_size: .; j_call: TRBJ1-2; cdr3_aa: CASSQAAGQGFRGYTF; cdr3_nt: TGCGCCAGCAGCCAAGCCGCGGGACAGGGATTTCGGGGCTACACCTTC
d_call: TRBD1; v_call: TRBV10-1; clone_size: few; j_call: TRBJ1-5; cdr3_aa: CARKSGGFESNQPQHF; cdr3_nt: TGCGCCAGGAAATCAGGGGGCTTCGAAAGCAATCAGCCCCAGCATTTT
d_call: .; v_call: TRBV21-1; clone_size: .; j_call: TRBJ1-6; cdr3_aa: CASSRQVGNSPLHF; cdr3_nt: TGTGCCAGCAGCAGACAGGTGGGTAATTCACCCCTCCACTTT
d_call: TRBD1; v_call: TRBV27; clone_size: .; j_call: TRBJ2-7; cdr3_aa: CASGTYRGNEQYF; cdr3_nt: TGTGCCAGCGGAACTTACAGGGGGAACGAGCAGTACTTC
d_call: .; v_call: TRBV6-1; clone_size: few; j_call: TRBJ1-1; cdr3_aa: CASSWLTAEAFF; cdr3_nt: TGTGCCAGCAGTTGGTTGACAGCTGAAGCTTTCTTT
d_call: TRBD1; v_call: TRBV11-2; clone_size: .; j_call: TRBJ1-4; cdr3_aa: CASSLDRGGAKLFF; cdr3_nt: TGTGCCAGCAGCCTGGACAGGGGCGGTGCAAAACTGTTTTTT
d_call: TRBD1; v_call: TRBV7-2; clone_size: .; j_call: TRBJ1-2; cdr3_aa: CASSLEGAGGYTF; cdr3_nt: TGTGCCAGCAGCTTAGAGGGGGCGGGGGGCTACACCTTC